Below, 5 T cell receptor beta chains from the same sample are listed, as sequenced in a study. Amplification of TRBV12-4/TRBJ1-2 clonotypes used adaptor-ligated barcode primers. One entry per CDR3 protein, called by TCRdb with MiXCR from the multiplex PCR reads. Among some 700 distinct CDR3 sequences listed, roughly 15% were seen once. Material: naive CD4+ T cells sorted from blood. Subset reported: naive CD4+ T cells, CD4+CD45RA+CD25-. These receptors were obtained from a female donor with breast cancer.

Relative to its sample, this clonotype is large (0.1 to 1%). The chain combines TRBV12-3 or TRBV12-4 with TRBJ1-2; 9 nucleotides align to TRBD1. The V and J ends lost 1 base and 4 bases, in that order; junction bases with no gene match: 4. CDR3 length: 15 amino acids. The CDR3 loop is CASSLEGQGGYGYTF. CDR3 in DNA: TGTGCCAGCAGTTTAGAGGGACAGGGAGGCTATGGCTACACCTTC.

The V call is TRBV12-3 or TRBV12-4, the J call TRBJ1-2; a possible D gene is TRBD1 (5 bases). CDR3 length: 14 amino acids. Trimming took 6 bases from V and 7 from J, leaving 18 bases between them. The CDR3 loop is CASSVDQGYRGYTF. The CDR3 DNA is TGTGCCAGCAGCGTGGACCAGGGTTATCGTGGCTACACCTTC.

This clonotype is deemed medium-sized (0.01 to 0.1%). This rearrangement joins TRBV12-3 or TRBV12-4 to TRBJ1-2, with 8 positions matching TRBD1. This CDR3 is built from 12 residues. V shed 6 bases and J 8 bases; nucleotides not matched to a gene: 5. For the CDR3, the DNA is TGTGCCAGCAGGGACAGGGAGGAGGGCTACACCTTC. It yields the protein CASRDREEGYTF.

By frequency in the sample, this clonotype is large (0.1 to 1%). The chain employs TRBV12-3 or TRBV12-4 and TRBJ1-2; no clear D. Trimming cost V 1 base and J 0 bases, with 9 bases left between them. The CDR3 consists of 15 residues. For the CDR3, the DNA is TGTGCCAGCAGTTTAGTAGCGGAAGCTAACTATGGCTACACCTTC. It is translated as CASSLVAEANYGYTF.

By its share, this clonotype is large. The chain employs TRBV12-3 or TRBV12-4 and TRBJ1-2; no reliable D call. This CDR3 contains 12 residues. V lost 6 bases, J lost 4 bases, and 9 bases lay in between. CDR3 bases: TGTGCCAGCAGACGACGGGGCTATGGCTACACCTTC. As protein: CASRRRGYGYTF.